Detailed here is one TCR beta chain. Its specificity is not known. This sample was taken from a study of T cells in Graves' hyperthyroidism and ophthalmopathy. The study, taken as a whole, reports: Also found in blood were most expanded thyroid clonotypes above 0.001.

For ophthalmopathy patients, the Clinical Activity Score was at least 3 and the NOSPECS grade at least 4; duration was under 3 months. Patients with uncontrolled infections, other autoimmune diseases, pregnancy or lactation were excluded. PBMCs were collected from an approximately 10 ml volume of fresh peripheral blood. Per the germline V gene, CDR1 is MGHDK and CDR2 is SYGVNS. The length of the CDR3 is 20 residues. The V gene end was trimmed by 4 bases and the J gene end by 4 bases; junction bases not matched to a gene: 21. TCR beta CDR3 sequences were amplified from RNA transcripts. A set of HTBI primers served as the primers for a first-round RT-PCR of the TCR CDR3. Each CDR3 protein gets one entry after TCRdb re-called the multiplex PCR reads with MiXCR. The table lists about 640,000 distinct CDR3 sequences, less than 25% of them singletons.

Sample: blood. This TCR came from a man younger than 40 with Graves' ophthalmopathy. The chain has TRBV25-1 and TRBJ2-1; 8 bases line up with TRBD2. This CDR3 is CASSAPGGAGGQAFYNEQFF. The CDR3 nucleotides read TGTGCCAGCAGTGCCCCGGGGGGGGCGGGAGGCCAAGCTTTTTACAATGAGCAGTTCTTC.